A selection of T cell receptor beta chains follows, all from one sample in a study of cytomegalovirus exposure and HLA in healthy donors. Only in-frame clones appear in the TCRdb table, and some are missing; sequencing was by immunoSEQ multiplex PCR. The top ten clones hold 2% to 2.5% of a sample with about 270,000 clones, around two thirds of them seen once. Sequencing input: PBMCs. The source of these receptors is a female donor in good health and CMV-seronegative. Both conserved end residues are part of each CDR3. A D gene is named only where the DNA matches it firmly. The size field is filled for only some rows; it gives once, few, many or a size class.

>NA|NA|TRBJ2-7|TRBV11-2
CASSLRYQDYEQYF
TGTGCCAGCAGCTTAAGGTATCAGGACTACGAGCAGTACTTC
>NA|TRBD1|TRBJ1-3|TRBV29-1
CSVHTGGSGTTIYF
TGCAGCGTCCACACAGGGGGCTCTGGAACCACCATATATTTT
>NA|TRBD2|TRBJ2-3|TRBV2
CASTGRASGRWNTQYF
TGTGCCAGCACCGGTCGGGCTAGCGGGAGGTGGAATACGCAGTATTTT
>few|NA|TRBJ2-7|TRBV27
CASSLGAQPVEQYF
TGTGCCAGCAGTTTAGGGGCCCAACCGGTCGAGCAGTACTTC
>NA|TRBD1|TRBJ1-4|TRBV7-2
CASSSNRGQGGEKLFF
TGTGCCAGCAGCTCCAACAGGGGGCAGGGGGGTGAAAAACTGTTTTTT
>NA|NA|TRBJ2-2|TRBV10-1
CASSPIASGELFF
TGCGCCAGCAGTCCCATAGCGAGCGGGGAGCTGTTTTTT
>NA|NA|TRBJ1-1|TRBV14
CASSQDAGQAFF
TGTGCCAGCAGCCAAGACGCAGGGCAAGCTTTCTTT
>NA|NA|TRBJ1-2|TRBV27
CASSAGLIYGYTF
TGTGCCAGCAGTGCAGGTCTAATCTATGGCTACACCTTC
>NA|NA|TRBJ1-1|TRBV7-9
CASSFVGGTTEAFF
TGTGCCAGCAGCTTCGTCGGGGGGACCACTGAAGCTTTCTTT
>NA|NA|TRBJ2-7|TRBV2
CASSFLVYEQYF
TGTGCCAGCAGTTTTCTAGTCTACGAGCAGTACTTC
>once|NA|TRBJ1-3|TRBV18
CASSPVGGNGNTIYF
TGTGCCAGCTCACCCGTGGGGGGAAATGGAAACACCATATATTTT
>few|TRBD1|TRBJ2-4|TRBV5-1
CASSLGQGYIQYF
TGCGCCAGCAGCTTGGGACAGGGATACATTCAGTACTTC
>NA|NA|TRBJ2-1|TRBV7-9
CASSQPYVDPYNEQFF
TGTGCCAGCAGTCAACCCTACGTAGATCCATACAATGAGCAGTTCTTC
>NA|TRBD2|TRBJ2-7|TRBV28
CASSLEGLAGLSSYEQYF
TGTGCCAGCAGTTTAGAGGGACTAGCGGGATTGAGCTCCTACGAGCAGTACTTC
>NA|TRBD1|TRBJ1-1|TRBV11-3
CASSLTGGVTEAFF
TGTGCCAGCAGTCTTACAGGGGGGGTAACTGAAGCTTTCTTT
>NA|NA|TRBJ2-4|TRBV28
CASSLKERRGAELYF
TGTGCCAGCAGTTTAAAAGAACGGCGGGGAGCGGAGTTGTACTTC
>NA|NA|TRBJ2-3|TRBV21-1
CASSTSGRVKGTDTQYF
TGTGCCAGCAGCACCTCGGGCAGGGTCAAAGGGACAGATACGCAGTATTTT